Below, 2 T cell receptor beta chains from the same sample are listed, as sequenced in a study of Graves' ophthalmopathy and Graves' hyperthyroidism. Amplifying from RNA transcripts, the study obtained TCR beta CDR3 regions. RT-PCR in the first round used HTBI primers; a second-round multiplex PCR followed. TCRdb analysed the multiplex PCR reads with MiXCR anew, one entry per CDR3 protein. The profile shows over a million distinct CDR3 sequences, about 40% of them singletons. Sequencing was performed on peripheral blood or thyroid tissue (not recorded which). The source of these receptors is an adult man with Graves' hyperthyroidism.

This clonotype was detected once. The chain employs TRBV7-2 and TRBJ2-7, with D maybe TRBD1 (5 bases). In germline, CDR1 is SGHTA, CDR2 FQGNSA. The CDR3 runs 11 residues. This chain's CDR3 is CARGGSYEQYF. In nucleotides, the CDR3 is TGTGCTAGGGGCGGTTCCTACGAGCAGTACTTC.

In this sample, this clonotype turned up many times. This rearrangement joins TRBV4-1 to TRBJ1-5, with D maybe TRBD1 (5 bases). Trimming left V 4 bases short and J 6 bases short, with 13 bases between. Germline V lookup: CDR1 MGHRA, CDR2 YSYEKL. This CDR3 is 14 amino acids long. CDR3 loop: CASSLPGLVQPQHF. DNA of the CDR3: TGCGCCAGCAGCCTCCCGGGGCTGGTTCAGCCCCAGCATTTT.